This is a list of T cell receptor beta chains from one sample in a study of control samples from healthy donors and cancer patients. Using immunoSEQ multiplex PCR, the repertoire was profiled, and TCRdb retains in-frame clones only, with some absent. The table shows approximately 37,000 clones, with 83% occurring only once. Source material: PBMCs. These TCRs come from an older woman with lung cancer. CDR3s include the opening cysteine and the closing phenylalanine or tryptophan. Each record gives: clone size, J gene, CDR3 length, V gene, D gene, CDR3 DNA, CDR3 protein. A D gene is named only where the DNA matches it firmly. The size field is filled for only some rows; it gives once, few, many or a size class.

>.|TRBJ1-1|15|TRBV9|.
TGTGCCAGCAGCGGGACCCCGGGGCTACCTGGAGAAGCTTTCTTT
CASSGTPGLPGEAFF
>.|TRBJ1-2|14|TRBV25-1|.
TGTGCCAGCAGTGAGATATCCGGGGCAGATGGCTACACCTTC
CASSEISGADGYTF
>.|TRBJ1-5|16|TRBV5-1|.
TGCGCCAGCAGCTTGGGAGGGGGGAGGTTTGATCAGCCCCAGCATTTT
CASSLGGGRFDQPQHF
>.|TRBJ2-5|13|TRBV6-6|.
TGTGCCAGCAGTTACTCGTCCCAAGAGACCCAGTACTTC
CASSYSSQETQYF
>.|TRBJ1-4|15|TRBV5-1|TRBD1
TGCGCCAGCAGCTTGGATCGGACAGGGGATGAAAAACTGTTTTTT
CASSLDRTGDEKLFF
>.|TRBJ2-7|13|TRBV10-2|.
TGCGCCAGCAGTGACCAAGGGGCCTACGAGCAGTACTTC
CASSDQGAYEQYF
>.|TRBJ1-1|16|TRBV7-9|.
TGTGCCAGCAGCGAGGAGATACGGGCCTTTAACACTGAAGCTTTCTTT
CASSEEIRAFNTEAFF
>few|TRBJ2-5|13|TRBV9|.
TGTGCCAGCAGCGTAGGCAGGCAAGAGACCCAGTACTTC
CASSVGRQETQYF
>once|TRBJ1-6|14|TRBV5-1|.
TGCGCCAGCAGGCAGATGACAGGCAGATCACCCCTCCACTTT
CASRQMTGRSPLHF
>few|TRBJ1-2|16|TRBV27|.
TGTGCCAGCGCCATGACGGTGTCCATTGTCGACTATGGCTACACCTTC
CASAMTVSIVDYGYTF
>few|TRBJ2-3|12|TRBV2|TRBD1
TGTGCCAGCAGTGGGTCAGGGGGCGCGGGGTATTTT
CASSGSGGAGYF
>.|TRBJ1-1|15|TRBV5-1|.
TGCGCCAGCAGCCCTCGGGAGGGTGGGAACACTGAAGCTTTCTTT
CASSPREGGNTEAFF
>.|TRBJ1-5|12|TRBV2|.
TGTGCCAGCAGTCGTGACAATCAGCCCCAGCATTTT
CASSRDNQPQHF
>.|TRBJ1-1|12|TRBV6-5|TRBD1
TGTGCCAGCAACAGGGGAAACACTGAAGCTTTCTTT
CASNRGNTEAFF
>.|TRBJ2-5|18|TRBV5-5|TRBD1
TGTGCCAGCATTTATTTACGCCCGGGACAGCATGGGGAAGAGACCCAGTACTTC
CASIYLRPGQHGEETQYF
>.|TRBJ1-2|13|TRBV9|.
TGTGCCAGCAGAGACGATTTGAGTTATGGCTACACCTTC
CASRDDLSYGYTF
>once|TRBJ2-2|15|TRBV5-1|.
TGCGCCAGCAGGGGGCGGGCTGTGAACACCGGGGAGCTGTTTTTT
CASRGRAVNTGELFF
>.|TRBJ2-5|16|TRBV24-1|TRBD1
TGTGCCACCAGTGATGGTTACGGACAGGGAAGGGAGACCCAGTACTTC
CATSDGYGQGRETQYF
>.|TRBJ2-7|14|TRBV11-3|TRBD1
TGTGCCAGCAGCTACGGACAGGGAAAGGGCGAGCAGTACTTC
CASSYGQGKGEQYF
>.|TRBJ2-1|13|TRBV7-9|.
TGTGCCAGCAGCATAGGACAGTCCTATGAGCAGTTCTTC
CASSIGQSYEQFF
>.|TRBJ2-2|16|TRBV13|.
TGTGCCAGCAGCCTAAGGGGGGATGGAAGGACCGGGGAGCTGTTTTTT
CASSLRGDGRTGELFF
>.|TRBJ1-6|19|TRBV18|.
TGTGCCAGCTCACCACCGGTGAGGGGAGGGAGCTCCTATAATTCACCCCTCCACTTT
CASSPPVRGGSSYNSPLHF
>.|TRBJ1-1|12|TRBV25-1|.
TGTGCCAGCAGTAATCAAAACACTGAAGCTTTCTTT
CASSNQNTEAFF
>few|TRBJ1-1|13|TRBV7-2|.
TGTGCCAGCAGATCTACAGGGTACACTGAAGCTTTCTTT
CASRSTGYTEAFF
>.|TRBJ1-1|15|TRBV6-1|.
TGTGCCAGCAGTGACCCCCAGGGAGTGTCCACTGAAGCTTTCTTT
CASSDPQGVSTEAFF
>.|TRBJ2-1|15|TRBV11-2|TRBD2
TGTGCCAGCAGCTTGGGGCTAGCGGGGGGTGATGAGCAGTTCTTC
CASSLGLAGGDEQFF
>.|TRBJ2-5|17|TRBV5-4|TRBD2
TGTGCCAGCAGCAGCACTAGCGGGGGGGCTGAGGGAGAGACCCAGTACTTC
CASSSTSGGAEGETQYF
>.|TRBJ2-3|16|TRBV7-3|TRBD2
TGTGCCAGCAGCGAAACCGGGACTAGCGGCACAGATACGCAGTATTTT
CASSETGTSGTDTQYF
>.|TRBJ2-1|15|TRBV18|.
TGTGCCAGCTCACCAAGTGAGGGATCCTACAATGAGCAGTTCTTC
CASSPSEGSYNEQFF
>once|TRBJ2-6|16|TRBV2|.
TGTGCCAGCAGTGAAGTTGTGAGCTCTGGGGCCAACGTCCTGACTTTC
CASSEVVSSGANVLTF
>.|TRBJ1-2|17|TRBV6-2/TRBV6-3|TRBD1
TGTGCCAGCAGTTCCTGGACAGGGACGCACTTTAACTATGGCTACACCTTC
CASSSWTGTHFNYGYTF
>.|TRBJ2-3|15|TRBV7-9|TRBD2
TGTGCCAGCAGCTTAACTAGCGGGAGAACAGATACGCAGTATTTT
CASSLTSGRTDTQYF
>.|TRBJ2-7|13|TRBV19|.
TGTGCCAGTAGGCAGGGGGGACCCTACGAGCAGTACTTC
CASRQGGPYEQYF
>.|TRBJ1-1|13|TRBV27|.
TGTGCCAGCAGTTCAGGGGATAACGCTGAAGCTTTCTTT
CASSSGDNAEAFF
>.|TRBJ2-7|15|TRBV15|TRBD2
TGTGCCACCAGCAGCCCCGCTAGCGGGGGGTACGAGCAGTACTTC
CATSSPASGGYEQYF
>once|TRBJ1-1|14|TRBV6-1|TRBD1
TGTGCCAGCAGTGATCGGACAGGGTGGACTGAAGCTTTCTTT
CASSDRTGWTEAFF
>.|TRBJ2-7|15|TRBV18|TRBD1
TGTGCCAGCTCACCACGCCCGGGACAGACCTACGAGCAGTACTTC
CASSPRPGQTYEQYF
>.|TRBJ2-3|15|TRBV6-4|.
TGTGCCAGCAGTGATAGGGGTTTAGCGGCAGATACGCAGTATTTT
CASSDRGLAADTQYF
>.|TRBJ2-5|15|TRBV5-1|TRBD2
TGCGCCAGCAGCGAGGAGGGACTAGCGGAAGAGACCCAGTACTTC
CASSEEGLAEETQYF
>.|TRBJ2-6|13|TRBV6-5|.
TGTGCCAGCAGCCAGACTGGGGCCAACGTCCTGACTTTC
CASSQTGANVLTF
>once|TRBJ1-4|10|TRBV28|.
TGTGCCACGAGATCGCGAAAACTGTTTTTT
CATRSRKLFF
>.|TRBJ1-2|12|TRBV7-2|.
TGTGCCAGCAGCCCTTCGGTTGGAGGCTACACCTTC
CASSPSVGGYTF
>.|TRBJ2-7|15|TRBV9|.
TGTGCCAGCAGCCGGGGGTCTGACGGATCCTACGAGCAGTACTTC
CASSRGSDGSYEQYF
>.|TRBJ2-2|12|TRBV6-5|.
TGTGCCAGCAGTTTTGGGACCGGGGAGCTGTTTTTT
CASSFGTGELFF
>.|TRBJ2-1|15|TRBV24-1|.
TGTGCCACCAGTGTTGGGGGGGCGAGCAACAATGAGCAGTTCTTC
CATSVGGASNNEQFF
>.|TRBJ2-2|17|TRBV12-5|TRBD2
TGTGCTAGTGGTTTGAAAGGGACTAGCTTGAGCACCGGGGAGCTGTTTTTT
CASGLKGTSLSTGELFF
>.|TRBJ1-1|15|TRBV7-6|.
TGTGCCAGCAGCCTTCCTTGGGGGCAGAACACTGAAGCTTTCTTT
CASSLPWGQNTEAFF
>.|TRBJ2-5|14|TRBV30|.
TGTGCCTGGAACACACACATCAATGGAGAGACCCAGTACTTC
CAWNTHINGETQYF
>.|TRBJ1-4|12|TRBV5-4|.
TGTGCCAGCAGCTTGACCCCAGGAAAACTGTTTTTT
CASSLTPGKLFF